This is a list of T cell receptor beta chains from one sample in a study of follicular helper T cells after annual influenza vaccination. Some clones are missing from TCRdb's copy, which holds only in-frame ones; the method was immunoSEQ multiplex PCR. The sample yields 8,000 to 10,000 clones, roughly 85% seen once. The sample was CXCR5- memory CD4+ T cells sorted from blood, taken 7 days after influenza vaccination. These receptors were collected from an adult who received the influenza vaccine. The CDR3 runs from the conserved cysteine through the conserved F or W. D genes are given only for firm matches. For some rows the clone size is stated as once, few or many, or as a class when expanded; others skip it.

NA | TRBJ2-3 | NA | TRBV4-2 | TGTGCCAGCAGCCAAGATGGGAGCTGGGGCACAGATACGCAGTATTTT | CASSQDGSWGTDTQYF
NA | TRBJ1-6 | NA | TRBV5-1 | TGCGCCAGCACTAGGTTAGGCCGGAATTCACCCCTCCACTTT | CASTRLGRNSPLHF
NA | TRBJ2-2 | NA | TRBV2 | TGTGCCAGCGGATTATCATCCACCGGGGAGCTGTTTTTT | CASGLSSTGELFF
NA | TRBJ2-1 | NA | TRBV19 | TGTGCCAGTAGTATAGTAGGCAGCTACAATGAGCAGTTCTTC | CASSIVGSYNEQFF
NA | TRBJ1-6 | NA | TRBV27 | TGTGCCAGCAGTTCCCCCAGCAGGTCTTATGGGACACCCCTCCACTTT | CASSSPSRSYGTPLHF
NA | TRBJ2-1 | TRBD2 | TRBV4-2 | TGTGCCAGCAGCCAAGGAAATACGGGACTAGCGGGGAGTAATGAGCAGTTCTTC | CASSQGNTGLAGSNEQFF
once | TRBJ1-2 | NA | TRBV7-8 | TGTGCCAGCAGCCCTGGAAGGTATGGCTACACCTTC | CASSPGRYGYTF
NA | TRBJ2-3 | TRBD1 | TRBV6-1 | TGTGCCAGCAGTGAAGCATCGGGTTCAGGGGGCGCTGATACGCAGTATTTT | CASSEASGSGGADTQYF
few | TRBJ2-7 | NA | TRBV5-1 | TGCGCCAGCAGCTTGGCTGGCGCGGGGCTGTCCTACGAGCAGTACTTC | CASSLAGAGLSYEQYF
NA | TRBJ2-2 | TRBD2 | TRBV7-2 | TGTGCCAGCAGCCCCCCGGGACTAGCTGCCGGGGAGCTGTTTTTT | CASSPPGLAAGELFF